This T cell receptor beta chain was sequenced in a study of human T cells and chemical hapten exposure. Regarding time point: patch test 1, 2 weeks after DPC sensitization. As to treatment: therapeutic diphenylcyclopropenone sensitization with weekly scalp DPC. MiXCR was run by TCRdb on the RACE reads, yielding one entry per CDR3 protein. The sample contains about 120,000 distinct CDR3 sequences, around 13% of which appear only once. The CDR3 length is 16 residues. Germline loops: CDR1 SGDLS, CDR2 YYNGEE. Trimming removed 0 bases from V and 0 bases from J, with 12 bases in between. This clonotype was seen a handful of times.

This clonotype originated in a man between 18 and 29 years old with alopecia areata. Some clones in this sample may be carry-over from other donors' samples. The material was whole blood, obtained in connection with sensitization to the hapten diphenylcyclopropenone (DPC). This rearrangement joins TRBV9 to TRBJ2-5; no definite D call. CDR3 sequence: CASSVGVSRNQETQYF. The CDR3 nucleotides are TGTGCCAGCAGCGTAGGAGTCAGTAGAAACCAAGAGACCCAGTACTTC. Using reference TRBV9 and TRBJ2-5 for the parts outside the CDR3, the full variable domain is DSGVTQTPKHLITATGQRVTLRCSPRSGDLSVYWYQQSLDQGLQFLIQYYNGEERAKGNILERFSAQQFPDLHSELNLSSLELGDSALYFCASSVGVSRNQETQYFGPGTRLLVL.